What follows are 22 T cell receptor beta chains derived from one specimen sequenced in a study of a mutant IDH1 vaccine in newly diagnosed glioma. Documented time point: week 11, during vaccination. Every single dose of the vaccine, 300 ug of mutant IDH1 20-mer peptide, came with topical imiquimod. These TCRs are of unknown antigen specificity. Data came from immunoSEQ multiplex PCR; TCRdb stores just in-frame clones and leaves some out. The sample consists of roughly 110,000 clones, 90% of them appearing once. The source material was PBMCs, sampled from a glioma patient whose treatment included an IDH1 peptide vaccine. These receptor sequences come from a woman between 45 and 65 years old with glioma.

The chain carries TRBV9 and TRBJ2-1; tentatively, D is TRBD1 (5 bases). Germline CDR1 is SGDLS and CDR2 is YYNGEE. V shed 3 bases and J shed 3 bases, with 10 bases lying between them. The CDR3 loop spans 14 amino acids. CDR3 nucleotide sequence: TGTGCCAGCAGCGAGATTGGACACTACAATGAGCAGTTCTTC. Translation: CASSEIGHYNEQFF. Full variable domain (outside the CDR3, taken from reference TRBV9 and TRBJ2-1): DSGVTQTPKHLITATGQRVTLRCSPRSGDLSVYWYQQSLDQGLQFLIQYYNGEERAKGNILERFSAQQFPDLHSELNLSSLELGDSALYFCASSEIGHYNEQFFGPGTRLTVL.

The chain's CDR3 is CASRDSSYGYTF. The CDR3 bases are TGTGCCAGCAGGGACAGCTCCTATGGCTACACCTTC. The chain links TRBV28 to TRBJ1-2, with TRBD1 as a possible D gene (6 bases). The CDR3 is 12 residues long. V dropped 6 bases and J dropped 4 bases, with 9 bases sitting between them. CDR1 and CDR2 (germline): MDHEN, SYDVKM.

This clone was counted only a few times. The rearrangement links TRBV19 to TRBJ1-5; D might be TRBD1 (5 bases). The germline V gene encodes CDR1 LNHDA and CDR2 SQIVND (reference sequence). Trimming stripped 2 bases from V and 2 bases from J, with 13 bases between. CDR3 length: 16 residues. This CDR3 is CASSITGARGNQPQHF. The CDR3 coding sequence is TGTGCCAGTAGTATAACCGGGGCCAGAGGCAATCAGCCCCAGCATTTT.

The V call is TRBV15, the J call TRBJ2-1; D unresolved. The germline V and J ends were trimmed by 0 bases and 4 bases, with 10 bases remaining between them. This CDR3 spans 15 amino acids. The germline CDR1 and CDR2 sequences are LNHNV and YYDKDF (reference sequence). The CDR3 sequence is CATSRDIGRYNEQFF. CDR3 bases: TGTGCCACCAGCAGAGATATAGGACGGTACAATGAGCAGTTCTTC.

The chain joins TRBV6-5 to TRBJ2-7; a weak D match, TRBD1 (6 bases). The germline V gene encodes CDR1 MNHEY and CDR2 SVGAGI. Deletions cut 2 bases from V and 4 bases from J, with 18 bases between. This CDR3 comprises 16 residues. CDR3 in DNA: TGTGCCAGCAGTTACCCCCAAAAGACAGGCTTGTACGAGCAGTACTTC. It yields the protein CASSYPQKTGLYEQYF.

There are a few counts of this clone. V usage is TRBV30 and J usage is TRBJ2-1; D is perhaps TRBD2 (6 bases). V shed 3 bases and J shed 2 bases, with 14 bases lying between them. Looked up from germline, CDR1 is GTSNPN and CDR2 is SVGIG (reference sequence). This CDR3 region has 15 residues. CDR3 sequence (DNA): TGTGCCTGGAGCCATCCTAGGACTACCTACAATGAGCAGTTCTTC. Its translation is CAWSHPRTTYNEQFF.

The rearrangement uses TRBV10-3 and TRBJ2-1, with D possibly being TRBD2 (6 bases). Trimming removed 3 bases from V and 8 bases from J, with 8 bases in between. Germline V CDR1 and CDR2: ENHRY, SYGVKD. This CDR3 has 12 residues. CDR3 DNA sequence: TGTGCCATCAGTGACGGGAGTGATGAGCAGTTCTTC. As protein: CAISDGSDEQFF.

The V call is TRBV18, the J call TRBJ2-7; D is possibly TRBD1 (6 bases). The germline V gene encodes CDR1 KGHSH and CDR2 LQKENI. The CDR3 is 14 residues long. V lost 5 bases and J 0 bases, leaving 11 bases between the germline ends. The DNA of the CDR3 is TGTGCCAGCTCAATTGACAGGCTCTCCTACGAGCAGTACTTC. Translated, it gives CASSIDRLSYEQYF.

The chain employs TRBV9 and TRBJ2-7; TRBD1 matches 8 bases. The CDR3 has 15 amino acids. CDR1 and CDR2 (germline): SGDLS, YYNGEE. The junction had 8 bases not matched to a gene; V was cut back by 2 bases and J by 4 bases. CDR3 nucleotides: TGTGCCAGCAGCGTGGGCGGGACAGGTAAATACGAGCAGTACTTC. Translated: CASSVGGTGKYEQYF.

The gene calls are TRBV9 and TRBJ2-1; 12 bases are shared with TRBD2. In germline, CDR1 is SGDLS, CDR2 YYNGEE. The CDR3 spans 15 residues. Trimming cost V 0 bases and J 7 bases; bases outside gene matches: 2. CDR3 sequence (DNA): TGTGCCAGCAGCGTAGGGACTAGCGGGATAAATGAGCAGTTCTTC. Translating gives CASSVGTSGINEQFF.

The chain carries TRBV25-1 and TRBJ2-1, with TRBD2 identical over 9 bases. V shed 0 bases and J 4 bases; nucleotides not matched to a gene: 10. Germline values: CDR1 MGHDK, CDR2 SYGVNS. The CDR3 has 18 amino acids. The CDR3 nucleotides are TGTGCCAGCAGTGAATATGGGTCTAGCGGGATGAAATACAATGAGCAGTTCTTC. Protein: CASSEYGSSGMKYNEQFF.

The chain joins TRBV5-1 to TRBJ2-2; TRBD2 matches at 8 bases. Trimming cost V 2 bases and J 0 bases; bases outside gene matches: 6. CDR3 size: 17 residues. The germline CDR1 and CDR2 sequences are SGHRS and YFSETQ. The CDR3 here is CASSFRGAGANTGELFF. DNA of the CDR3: TGCGCCAGCAGCTTTAGGGGAGCGGGAGCGAACACCGGGGAGCTGTTTTTT.

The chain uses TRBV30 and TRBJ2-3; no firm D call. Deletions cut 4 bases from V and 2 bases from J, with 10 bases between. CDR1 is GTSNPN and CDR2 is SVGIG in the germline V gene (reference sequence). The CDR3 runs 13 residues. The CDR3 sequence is CAWIGRNTDTQYF. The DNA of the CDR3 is TGTGCCTGGATCGGCAGGAACACAGATACGCAGTATTTT.

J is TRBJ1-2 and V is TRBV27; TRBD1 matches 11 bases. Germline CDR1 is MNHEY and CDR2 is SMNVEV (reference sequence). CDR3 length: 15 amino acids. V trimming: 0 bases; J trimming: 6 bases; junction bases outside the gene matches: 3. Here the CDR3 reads CASSLSDRGRDGYTF. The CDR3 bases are TGTGCCAGCAGTTTATCGGACAGGGGGCGCGATGGCTACACCTTC.

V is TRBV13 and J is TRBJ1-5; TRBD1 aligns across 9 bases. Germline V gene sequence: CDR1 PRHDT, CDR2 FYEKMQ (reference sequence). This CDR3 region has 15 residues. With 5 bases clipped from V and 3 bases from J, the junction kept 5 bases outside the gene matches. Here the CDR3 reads CASSLGTGNNQPQHF. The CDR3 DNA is TGTGCCAGCAGCCTCGGGACAGGGAACAATCAGCCCCAGCATTTT.

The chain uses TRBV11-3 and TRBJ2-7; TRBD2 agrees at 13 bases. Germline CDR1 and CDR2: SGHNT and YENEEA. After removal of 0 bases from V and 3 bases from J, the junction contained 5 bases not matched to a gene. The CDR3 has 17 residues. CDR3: CASSLDPTSGRFYEQYF. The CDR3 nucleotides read TGTGCCAGCAGCTTAGATCCGACTAGCGGGAGGTTCTACGAGCAGTACTTC. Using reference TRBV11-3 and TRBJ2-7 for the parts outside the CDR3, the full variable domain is EAGVVQSPRYKIIEKKQPVAFWCNPISGHNTLYWYLQNLGQGPELLIRYENEEAVDDSQLPKDRFSAERLKGVDSTLKIQPAELGDSAVYLCASSLDPTSGRFYEQYFGPGTRLTVT.

For the CDR3, the DNA is TGCAGCGAAAGCGGGTCTAGCACAGATACGCAGTATTTT. Translation gives CSESGSSTDTQYF. The J gene is TRBJ2-3, the V gene TRBV29-1; D may be TRBD2 (6 bases). The V end lost 7 bases, the J end lost 0 bases, and 11 bases lay between the germline ends. This CDR3 spans 13 amino acids. The germline CDR1 and CDR2 sequences are SQVTM and ANQGSEA.

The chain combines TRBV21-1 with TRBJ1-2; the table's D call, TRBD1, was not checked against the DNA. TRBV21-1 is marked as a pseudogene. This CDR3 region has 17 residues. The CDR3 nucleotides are TGTGCCAGCAGCAAAGAAGGGGCTGGATGGGGTAACTATGGCTACACCTTC. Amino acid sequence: CASSKEGAGWGNYGYTF.

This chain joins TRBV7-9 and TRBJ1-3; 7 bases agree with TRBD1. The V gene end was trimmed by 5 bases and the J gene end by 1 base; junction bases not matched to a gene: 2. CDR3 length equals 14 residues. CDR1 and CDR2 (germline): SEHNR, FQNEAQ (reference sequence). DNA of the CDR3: TGTGCCAGCAGCCCGGACAGGTCTGGAAACACCATATATTTT. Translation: CASSPDRSGNTIYF.

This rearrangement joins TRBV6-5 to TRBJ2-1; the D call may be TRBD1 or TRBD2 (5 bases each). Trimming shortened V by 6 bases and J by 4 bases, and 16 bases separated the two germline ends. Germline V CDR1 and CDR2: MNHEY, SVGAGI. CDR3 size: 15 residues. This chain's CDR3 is CASRSVGERYNEQFF. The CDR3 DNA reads TGTGCCAGCAGGTCCGTAGGGGAGAGATACAATGAGCAGTTCTTC.

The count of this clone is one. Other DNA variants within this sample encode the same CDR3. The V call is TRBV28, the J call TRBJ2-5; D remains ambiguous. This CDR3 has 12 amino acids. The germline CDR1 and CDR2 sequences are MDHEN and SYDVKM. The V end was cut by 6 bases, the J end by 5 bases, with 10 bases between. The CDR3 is CASRNEGETQYF. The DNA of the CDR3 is TGTGCCAGCAGAAACGAAGGGGAGACCCAGTACTTC.

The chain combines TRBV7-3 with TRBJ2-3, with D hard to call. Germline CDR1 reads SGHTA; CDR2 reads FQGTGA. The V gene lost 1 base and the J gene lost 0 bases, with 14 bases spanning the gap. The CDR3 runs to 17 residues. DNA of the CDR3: TGTGCCAGCAGCTTAATTCCCCGCGGCGTTAGCACAGATACGCAGTATTTT. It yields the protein CASSLIPRGVSTDTQYF.